This TCR beta chain was captured by sequencing in a study of T cells in Graves' hyperthyroidism and ophthalmopathy (dated 2019 in TCRdb). About the full investigation: Peripheral blood samples were taken at initial diagnosis, before any treatment was given. A discovery cohort of about a hundred patients, about 44 with Graves' ophthalmopathy and more than 55 with stable Graves' hyperthyroidism, was used to find distinguishing TCR V-J signatures. An independent validation cohort of under 20 hyperthyroidism patients and 17 patients who later progressed to ophthalmopathy tested prospective prediction of ophthalmopathy. For training and testing, the 95 to 100 patients in the discovery cohort were randomly divided in a 7:3 ratio. The study also compared thyroid tissue and blood T-cell repertoires from a handful of Graves' hyperthyroidism patients. After blood sampling, hyperthyroidism patients were treated with methimazole at a starting dose of 30 mg daily, and ophthalmopathy patients were treated with high-dose intravenous methylprednisolone. The paper describes TCR Vbeta CDR3 sequencing of 135 peripheral blood samples, made up of under 50 ophthalmopathy patients, roughly 80 hyperthyroidism patients and roughly 17 progressor patients.

Graves' hyperthyroidism was defined as stable when no progression to ophthalmopathy occurred over 18 months of follow-up. Hyperthyroidism patients were newly diagnosed, with disease duration under 2 months, and aged 18 to 65 years. Exclusion was applied to patients with uncontrolled infections, other autoimmune diseases, pregnancy or lactation. Diagnoses were established on the basis of clinical symptoms, serum thyroxine and TRAb, thyroid ultrasound, and orbital computed tomography. PBMCs were isolated from about 9 ml of fresh peripheral blood by Ficoll-Paque density gradient centrifugation. Trizol reagent was used to extract total RNA, and RNA quality was then checked on an Agilent 2100 Bioanalyzer. TCR beta CDR3 regions were amplified from RNA transcripts. The first round of RT-PCR for the TCR CDR3 was performed with the HTBI primer set and the Qiagen OneStep RT-PCR kit. Libraries were constructed in a second round of multiplex PCR, after which size selection and purification were performed. Libraries were sequenced paired-end with 100 bp reads on an Illumina HiSeq2000. The paper's data handling went like this. SOAPnuke was used to process the raw data, throwing out any read that contained adapters or uncalled bases, had a mean Phred below 15, or lacked an exact constant-primer or identifier match. High-quality paired reads were merged using COPE v1.2.5, and each unique nucleotide sequence was defined as a clonotype. Clonotypes were aligned to IMGT TRBV, TRBD and TRBJ reference segments using MiTCR v1.1. The analysis included only V-J combinations with a frequency above 0.0001, which together covered 99% to 99.2% of the repertoires. The TCS score was defined as the ratio of F50 (clonal expansion) to E x V (chaos), calculated using BLOSUM62-based TCRdist between CDR3 peptides within each V-J. Welch's t-statistics and random forest reduced 500 to 650 V-J features to 10 to 15, which were used in a naive Bayes classifier (R e1071). TCRdb reprocessed the public reads (quality trimming at Q25 with fastp, clone calling with MiXCR) and kept in-frame beta chains. Rows with one shared CDR3 protein collapse into an entry with the most common genes and DNA. The V and J calls, along with clone size, are taken from TCRdb and not from the paper's own processing. Here the sample has approximately 530,000 distinct CDR3 sequences; about a sixth occur a single time. In total, the top ten clones hold about 17% of the sample.

The sample holds a few counts of this clonotype. This clone's antigen is unknown. Base qualities were left out, and no much larger clone turns up one base away. Broad study findings and their caveats: In validation, the model predicted progression to ophthalmopathy with about 71% sensitivity and approximately 74% specificity, a median of about 6.7 months before onset. Most expanded thyroid clonotypes (frequency above 0.001) were also detected in blood, suggesting blood repertoires may reflect thyroid immune responses. A 13 V-J signature model separated ophthalmopathy from stable hyperthyroidism, with approximately 87% sensitivity and roughly 81% specificity in cross-validation and 80%/75% in testing. Sample size was not statistically predetermined, and blinding of investigators to group allocation was not performed.

In the germline V gene (reference sequence), CDR1 corresponds to DFQATT and CDR2 to SNEGSKA. From V the trimming removes 5 bases and from J it removes 3 bases, while the gene matches leave 0 bases of the junction unaccounted for. Inclusive of the bounding cysteine and phenylalanine, the CDR3 is 12 residues long. Left in the record is the CDR3 DNA by itself, 36 bases read in frame from the first base. The TCR comes from a young woman with Graves' hyperthyroidism. Sequencing was done on a sample of blood. The sequence joins TRBV20-1 to TRBJ2-2, with 7 junctional bases fitting TRBD1. The CDR3 region has the sequence CSAGQDTGELFF. The sequenced DNA is TGCAGTGCTGGACAGGACACCGGGGAGCTGTTTTTT.